This TCR beta chain is drawn from a study of blood T cell repertoires in COVID-19 (dated by TCRdb to between 2020 and 2021). At the level of the whole study: Samples covering the acute and convalescent phases of COVID-19 were provided by collaborators in the United States, Italy and Spain. Sample metadata almost always included a de-identified subject ID, COVID-19 status, age in years and sex. Samples were obtained from the ongoing ImmuneRACE study (first 160 participants) and from 1,000 to 1,500 subjects provided by 6 global collaborators. A freely available public database, intended as a resource for researchers studying the immune response to SARS-CoV-2, is where the repertoires were released. The material from the prospective study consisted of cDNA or gDNA derived from T cells, B-cell-depleted T cells, or PBMCs. Subjects who had been exposed to COVID-19, were actively infected with it, or had recovered from it provided the deeply sampled blood TCRbeta repertoires that made up the dataset. Where available, HLA class I and class II types were taken from metadata supplied by the sample provider and were not determined by assay-based typing. Overall study results and their limits: The amount of clinical and demographic metadata varied by source and participant and was provided uncurated.

From its cysteine to its phenylalanine, the CDR3 spans 18 amino acids. The kept DNA is CDR3 alone, 54 bases in frame from the first base. The germline ends are 23 bases apart after V is trimmed by 3 bases and J by 4 bases. The germline V gene (reference sequence) yields MNHEY for CDR1 and SMNVEV for CDR2. Participants in the prospective study were enrolled through a virtual design, were aged about 18 to 100 years, and lived in roughly 26 United States geographic areas. Cohort assignment in the prospective study relied on participant-reported clinical history from a screening survey and a study questionnaire. ImmuneRACE Cohort 3 recovered participants were defined by two consecutive negative NP/OP PCR tests, healthcare professional clearance, or symptom resolution. Mobile phlebotomists in the prospective study collected whole blood, serum and a nasopharyngeal or oropharyngeal swab from every participant. Participants in the prospective study had the option to provide additional blood draws and questionnaires over a roughly two-month period. Before DNA extraction, blood samples from the prospective study were shipped at room temperature or frozen.

Regarding this clone: Which antigen it targets is not known. The sample holds no much larger clone one base away, and base qualities are not on file.

TCRbeta CDR3 regions were amplified from genomic DNA using the immunoSEQ Assay, a bias-controlled multiplex PCR. For the original study's pipeline: The number of nucleated cells in each sample was estimated from the amplification of reference gene primers within the assay. Sequence reads were collapsed and filtered to measure the absolute abundance of every unique TCRbeta CDR3 rearrangement. For each sample, productive Simpson clonality was calculated as the square root of Simpson's diversity index across productive rearrangements. Drawn from immuneACCESS, this table holds only the in-frame rearrangements with V and J called that TCRdb kept. Clones are partly lost; checked studies trace under half to an unresolved V gene and leave the rest unexplained. Clone size and V and J calls were adopted from that table, with D and trimming inferred from the DNA. Across this sample there are about 480,000 clones, with around 87% seen only once. 1.5% to 2% of the sample comes from the top ten.

The chain uses TRBV27 and TRBJ2-3, with a tentative D gene TRBD1 over 5 matching bases. Material for sequencing was PBMCs or T cells enriched from blood (not recorded which). This TCR was sampled from a woman in her forties who had recovered from COVID-19. The CDR3 loop reads CASSLTYRLQGTADTQYF. The DNA reads as follows: TGTGCCAGCAGTTTGACGTATCGTTTGCAGGGCACAGCAGATACGCAGTATTTT.